Included here is one T cell receptor (beta chain) sequence, with context. What it recognizes is unknown. The method was immunoSEQ multiplex PCR; TCRdb's version includes in-frame clones alone and lacks a portion of them. The table lists about 4,400 clones, roughly 72% of them singletons. The data stem from a study of chemoradiotherapy in HPV16-positive cancers. Study-level results: Candidate HPV-specific clones and E7-related TCR motifs grew in tumor during treatment.

Looked up from germline, CDR1 is SGHRS and CDR2 is YFSETQ. The V gene end was trimmed by 1 base and the J gene end by 7 bases; junction bases not matched to a gene: 4. CDR3 length equals 14 residues. This chain connects TRBV5-1 to TRBJ1-4; 7 positions agree with TRBD1. The receptor was derived from a human donor with HPV-associated anogenital cancer. Sequenced here: tumor tissue, sampled from a patient who underwent chemoradiotherapy. As DNA, the CDR3 is TGCGCCAGCAGCTTGTCTCAGGGGGGTGAAAAACTGTTTTTT. Its protein is CASSLSQGGEKLFF.